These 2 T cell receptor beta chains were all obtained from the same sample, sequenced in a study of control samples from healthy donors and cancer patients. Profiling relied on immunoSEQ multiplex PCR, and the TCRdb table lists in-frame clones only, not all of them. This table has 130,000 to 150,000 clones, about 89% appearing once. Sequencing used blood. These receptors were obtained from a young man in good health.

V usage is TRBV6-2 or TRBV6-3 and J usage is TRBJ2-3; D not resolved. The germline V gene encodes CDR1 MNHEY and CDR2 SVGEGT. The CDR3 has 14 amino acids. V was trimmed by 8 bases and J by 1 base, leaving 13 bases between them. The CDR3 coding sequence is TGTGCCAGCCGTTTGGGGTACGGCACAGATACGCAGTATTTT. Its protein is CASRLGYGTDTQYF.

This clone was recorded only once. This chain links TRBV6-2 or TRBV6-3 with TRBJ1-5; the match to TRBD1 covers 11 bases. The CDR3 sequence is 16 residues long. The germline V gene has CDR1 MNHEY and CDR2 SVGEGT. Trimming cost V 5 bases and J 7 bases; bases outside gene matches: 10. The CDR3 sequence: CASSRGGQGAKQPQHF. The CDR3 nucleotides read TGTGCCAGCAGTAGGGGCGGACAGGGGGCAAAACAGCCCCAGCATTTT.